These 29 T cell receptor beta chains share one sample of origin, sequenced in a study of vaccination and CD4 T cells after COVID-19. Treatment in this sample: approximately nine-day PBMC culture with coronavirus spike peptide pools or control peptides (ViraFEST assay). At the Johns Hopkins FTIC core, DNA taken from cultured CD4+ T cells was sequenced by way of the Oncomine TCR Beta short-read assay. TCRdb passed the PCR reads through MiXCR, listing each CDR3 protein once. The data contain over 20,000 distinct CDR3 sequences, roughly 37% of them singletons. These receptors lack a known antigen. This sample comprised CD4+ T cells from blood, cultured in vitro, obtained before SARS-CoV-2 vaccination. These receptors were collected from a human donor who received a COVID-19 vaccine.

This clonotype was observed a single time. Germline and junction disagree at one end, which may indicate a read error. This chain joins TRBV7-2 and TRBJ2-5; 10 bases fit TRBD2. Per the germline V gene, CDR1 is SGHTA and CDR2 is FQGNSA. The CDR3 covers 16 residues. CDR3 loop: CASSLGASGGQETQCF. CDR3 sequence (DNA): TGTGCCAGCAGCTTAGGGGCTAGCGGGGGCCAAGAGACCCAGTGCTTC.

Only a few counts were recorded for this clonotype. The rearrangement links TRBV6-1 to TRBJ1-3; 11 bases agree with TRBD1. This CDR3 is 17 amino acids long. Germline V gene data show CDR1 as MNHNS and CDR2 as SASEGT. With 5 bases clipped from V and 3 bases from J, the junction kept 9 bases outside the gene matches. The CDR3 spells CASSHRDRGSFGNTIYF. Written as DNA, the CDR3 is TGTGCCAGCAGTCACCGGGACAGGGGGAGTTTTGGAAACACCATATATTTT.

This clonotype was seen a handful of times. The chain links TRBV7-9 to TRBJ1-2; D unresolved. CDR1 is SEHNR, CDR2 FQNEAQ, per germline (reference sequence). Trimming took off 2 bases at V and 3 bases at J, with 10 bases between the two ends. CDR3 length: 14 amino acids. As DNA, the CDR3 is TGTGCCAGCAGCTTACCCGGATTCTACTATGGCTACACCTTC. As protein: CASSLPGFYYGYTF.

The rearrangement links TRBV2 to TRBJ1-2, with 7 positions matching TRBD1. With V trimmed by 6 bases and J by 4 bases, 11 bases remained unmatched. This CDR3 has 15 amino acids. The V gene's germline CDR1 is SNHLY and CDR2 FYNNEI. The DNA for the CDR3 is TGTGCCAGCAGCGGGGGTGGGTGGGACAGCTATGGCTACACCTTC. Translating it yields CASSGGGWDSYGYTF.

The chain couples TRBV7-2 to TRBJ2-1; 12 bases match TRBD1. The CDR3 runs 15 residues. The V segment lost 3 bases and the J segment 7 bases; nucleotides outside the gene matches: 4. CDR1 is SGHTA and CDR2 is FQGNSA in the germline V gene. The CDR3 sequence is CASSFRGQGANEQFF. CDR3 DNA sequence: TGTGCCAGCAGCTTTAGGGGACAGGGGGCAAATGAGCAGTTCTTC.

V usage is TRBV20-1 and J usage is TRBJ2-3, with 8 bases lining up with TRBD2. CDR3 length equals 17 residues. CDR1 is DFQATT and CDR2 is SNEGSKA in the germline V gene (reference sequence). The junction had 11 bases not matched to a gene; V was cut back by 0 bases and J by 3 bases. The CDR3: CSARDGGTRGTTDTQYF. The CDR3 DNA follows: TGCAGTGCTAGAGATGGGGGGACTAGGGGTACTACAGATACGCAGTATTTT.

This clonotype has a handful of counts. The gene calls are TRBV20-1 and TRBJ2-1; 13 bases line up with TRBD2. Germline V gene sequence: CDR1 DFQATT, CDR2 SNEGSKA (reference sequence). V lost 6 bases to trimming and J lost 8 bases; unmatched junction nucleotides: 7. The CDR3 consists of 14 residues. CDR3 in amino acids: CSAYTSGGDYEQFF. The CDR3 DNA reads TGCAGTGCCTATACTAGCGGGGGGGACTATGAGCAGTTCTTC.

The rearrangement joins TRBV5-5 to TRBJ1-1; a weak D match, TRBD1 (5 bases). Germline CDR1 is SGHKS and CDR2 is YYEKEE (reference sequence). CDR3 length: 15 residues. Trimming shortened V by 1 base and J by 2 bases, and 12 bases separated the two germline ends. The DNA for the CDR3 is TGTGCCAGCAGCTTGTCAGGGATGGAAAACACTGAAGCTTTCTTT. Its translation is CASSLSGMENTEAFF.

The rearrangement joins TRBV12-3 or TRBV12-4 to TRBJ1-2; 7 nucleotides match TRBD1. CDR3 length: 14 amino acids. The J segment lost 4 bases and the V segment lost 2 bases, leaving 4 bases of the junction unmatched. This chain's CDR3 is CASSLKAGGYGYTF. The CDR3 DNA reads TGTGCCAGCAGTTTAAAGGCAGGGGGCTATGGCTACACCTTC.

The chain couples TRBV19 to TRBJ1-3; 7 positions agree with TRBD1. The CDR3 runs to 16 residues. The V segment lost 7 bases and the J segment 0 bases; nucleotides outside the gene matches: 9. The V gene's germline CDR1 is LNHDA and CDR2 SQIVND (reference sequence). Here the CDR3 reads CASNPKGQTSGNTIYF. The CDR3 coding sequence is TGTGCCAGTAACCCCAAGGGACAGACCTCTGGAAACACCATATATTTT.

The V and J genes are TRBV2 and TRBJ2-1; D is tentatively TRBD1 or TRBD2 (6 bases each). The CDR3 is 15 residues long. V lost 8 bases, J lost 4 bases, and 18 bases lay in between. Germline CDR1 SNHLY, CDR2 FYNNEI. The DNA for the CDR3 is TGTGCCAGCGCGGCCGGCCGGGGGCGATACAATGAGCAGTTCTTC. This encodes CASAAGRGRYNEQFF.

There are a few counts of this clonotype. The gene calls are TRBV6-1 and TRBJ1-5, with unresolved D. V was shortened by 3 bases and J by 4 bases, with 10 bases between the two germline ends. The length of the CDR3 is 14 residues. Per germline, CDR1 MNHNS and CDR2 SASEGT. The CDR3 here is CASSDSPYNQPQHF. The CDR3 nucleotides read TGTGCCAGCAGTGACAGCCCCTATAATCAGCCCCAGCATTTT.

As concerns this clonotype: At one end the junction does not follow the germline gene, possibly because of a read error. The chain is built from TRBV6-5 and TRBJ1-2; D is unclear. The length of the CDR3 is 13 residues. CDR1 is MNHEY and CDR2 is SVGAGI in the germline V gene. The CDR3 region is CASSYGQNYCYTF. The DNA for the CDR3 is TGTGCCAGCAGTTATGGGCAGAACTATTGCTACACCTTC.

This clonotype was seen a few times. CDR3 coding DNA: TGTGCCAGCAGTTTAGTGGACAGGGAAGCTGAAGCTTTCTTT. Amino acids: CASSLVDREAEAFF. The V call is TRBV28, the J call TRBJ1-1; TRBD1 matches at 8 bases. This CDR3 has 14 residues. Germline CDR1 reads MDHEN; CDR2 reads SYDVKM. With 2 bases clipped from V and 6 bases from J, the junction kept 5 bases outside the gene matches.

This chain joins TRBV11-3 and TRBJ2-1; 7 nucleotides line up with TRBD2. V was clipped by 4 bases and J by 3 bases; unmatched bases: 6. Germline lookup yields CDR1 SGHNT and CDR2 YENEEA. This CDR3 comprises 15 residues. The CDR3 nucleotides read TGTGCCAGCAGCTGGGGCCTAGCGGACTACAATGAGCAGTTCTTC. Protein sequence: CASSWGLADYNEQFF. The full variable domain, with the rest looked up from reference TRBV11-3 and TRBJ2-1, is EAGVVQSPRYKIIEKKQPVAFWCNPISGHNTLYWYLQNLGQGPELLIRYENEEAVDDSQLPKDRFSAERLKGVDSTLKIQPAELGDSAVYLCASSWGLADYNEQFFGPGTRLTVL.

The gene calls are TRBV19 and TRBJ2-4; D not certain. V was shortened by 6 bases and J by 0 bases, with 18 bases between the two germline ends. Germline CDR1 LNHDA, CDR2 SQIVND (reference sequence). This CDR3 is 17 amino acids long. In nucleotides, the CDR3 is TGTGCCAGTAGCACGTTTCGAGCCCAGGTAGCCAAAAACATTCAGTACTTC. As protein: CASSTFRAQVAKNIQYF.

This rearrangement joins TRBV20-1 to TRBJ1-3; D is undetermined. The germline gives CDR1 DFQATT, CDR2 SNEGSKA (reference sequence). Trimming shortened V by 1 base and J by 4 bases, and 5 bases separated the two germline ends. This CDR3 has 12 amino acids. The CDR3 sequence is CSARGQGNTIYF. CDR3 in DNA: TGCAGTGCTAGAGGGCAGGGAAACACCATATATTTT.

The chain's CDR3 is CAISKLEDYEQFF. CDR3 DNA: TGTGCCATCTCGAAACTCGAAGATTATGAGCAGTTCTTC. The gene calls are TRBV10-3 and TRBJ2-1, with D uncertain. Germline V gene data show CDR1 as ENHRY and CDR2 as SYGVKD. The CDR3 runs 13 residues. V lost 8 bases and J 8 bases, leaving 16 bases between the germline ends.

This chain uses TRBV2 with TRBJ1-1; 7 bases align to TRBD1. The V and J ends lost 2 bases and 4 bases, in that order; junction bases with no gene match: 7. This CDR3 spans 15 amino acids. The germline V gene encodes CDR1 SNHLY and CDR2 FYNNEI. In DNA, the CDR3 is TGTGCCAGCAGTGAAAAGGGGGCGCGGAGCACTGAAGCTTTCTTT. It codes for CASSEKGARSTEAFF.

V is TRBV20-1 and J is TRBJ1-6; 7 bases map to TRBD1. The CDR3 totals 16 residues. The V and J ends lost 3 bases and 5 bases, in that order; junction bases with no gene match: 10. The germline gives CDR1 DFQATT, CDR2 SNEGSKA (reference sequence). The CDR3 spells CSASPGQAGHNSPLHF. The CDR3 nucleotides read TGCAGTGCTAGCCCCGGACAGGCTGGCCATAATTCACCCCTCCACTTT.

This chain joins TRBV12-3 or TRBV12-4 and TRBJ1-1; TRBD1 might be the D (6 bases). V dropped 0 bases and J dropped 6 bases, with 17 bases sitting between them. The CDR3 length is 16 residues. The CDR3 DNA sequence: TGTGCCAGCAGTTTAGCTGACGGGGGCGGGGGGCCTGAAGCTTTCTTT. Amino acid sequence: CASSLADGGGGPEAFF.

V is TRBV2 and J is TRBJ1-2, with D possibly being TRBD1 (6 bases). Germline lookup yields CDR1 SNHLY and CDR2 FYNNEI. V was clipped by 6 bases and J by 4 bases, with 15 bases between them. This CDR3 is built from 14 residues. DNA for the CDR3: TGTGCCAGCAGGCCTAGGACGGACAGCTATGGCTACACCTTC. It encodes CASRPRTDSYGYTF. Supplemented by reference TRBV2 and TRBJ1-2, the full variable domain reads EPEVTQTPSHQVTQMGQEVILRCVPISNHLYFYWYRQILGQKVEFLVSFYNNEISEKSEIFDDQFSVERPDGSNFTLKIRSTKLEDSAMYFCASRPRTDSYGYTFGSGTRLTVV.

J is TRBJ1-3 and V is TRBV7-9; a weak D match, TRBD1 (5 bases). The CDR3 is made up of 17 amino acids. Germline V CDR1 and CDR2: SEHNR, FQNEAQ (reference sequence). The V and J ends lost 5 bases and 4 bases respectively, with 21 bases between them. The DNA for the CDR3 is TGTGCCAGCAGCGAGCTGCGCAGAAGGACAAGAGGAAACACCATATATTTT. Protein: CASSELRRRTRGNTIYF.

As to this clonotype: The missing conserved phenylalanine or tryptophan at the end of this CDR3 makes a read error likely. It is unclear where the CDR3 begins or ends on the DNA, so no DNA is shown, and the CDR3 is as TCRdb lists it. The chain recombines TRBV7-9 with TRBJ1-2; the table's D call, TRBD1, has no DNA check behind it. The CDR3 adds up to 17 amino acids, both ends counted. Germline CDR1 SEHNR, CDR2 FQNEAQ (reference sequence). The CDR3 is CASSPSQPGTGGLWLHL.

J is TRBJ1-2 and V is TRBV5-6; D remains unclear. With 7 bases removed from V and 7 bases from J, the gap between germline ends came to 17 bases. CDR1 and CDR2 (germline): SGHDT, YYEEEE. The CDR3 has 13 residues. The CDR3 nucleotides read TGTGCCAGCGGACCCACTCGGGTTAGTGGCTACACCTTC. Amino acid sequence: CASGPTRVSGYTF.

In regard to this clonotype: Relative to the germline gene, one junction end is altered; a read error may explain this. The chain recombines TRBV12-3 or TRBV12-4 with TRBJ1-6; D gene uncertain. The CDR3 sequence is 13 residues long. The CDR3 loop reads CACRVDLGSPLHF. The CDR3 DNA reads TGTGCCTGCAGAGTGGACCTCGGTTCACCCCTCCACTTT.

This clonotype was counted between two and nine times. The chain is built from TRBV30 and TRBJ1-2, with D uncertain. Trimming stripped 0 bases from V and 2 bases from J, with 10 bases between. CDR3 length: 14 residues. Per the germline V gene, CDR1 is GTSNPN and CDR2 is SVGIG (reference sequence). The CDR3 region is CAWSVRVSNYGYTF. Written as DNA, the CDR3 is TGTGCCTGGAGTGTACGCGTTTCGAACTATGGCTACACCTTC. Complete variable domain (other parts from reference TRBV30 and TRBJ1-2): SQTIHQWPATLVQPVGSPLSLECTVEGTSNPNLYWYRQAAGRGLQLLFYSVGIGQISSEVPQNLSASRPQDRQFILSSKKLLLSDSGFYLCAWSVRVSNYGYTFGSGTRLTVV.

The chain links TRBV6-1 to TRBJ1-2; the D gene is possibly TRBD1 (6 bases). Deletions cut 6 bases from V and 0 bases from J, with 23 bases between. This CDR3 spans 18 amino acids. CDR1 and CDR2 (germline): MNHNS, SASEGT. DNA for the CDR3: TGTGCCAGCAGGAGAACAGCTGGACAGCCAACTTCTAACTATGGCTACACCTTC. This translates into CASRRTAGQPTSNYGYTF.

This clonotype was seen only a few times. The gene calls are TRBV24-1 and TRBJ1-2, with TRBD1 as a possible D gene (5 bases). This CDR3 is built from 16 residues. Germline V gives CDR1 KGHDR, CDR2 SFDVKD. V lost 2 bases and J 4 bases, leaving 16 bases between the germline ends. CDR3 sequence reads: CATSDSSKTELYGYTF. CDR3 coding DNA: TGTGCCACCAGTGATTCTTCAAAGACAGAGCTCTATGGCTACACCTTC.